This TCR beta chain originates from a study of T cell responses to AZD1222 COVID-19 vaccine. Germline values: CDR1 SNHLY, CDR2 FYNNEI. Trimming stripped 5 bases from V and 1 base from J, with 17 bases between. The CDR3 runs 16 residues. Sequencing was performed with immunoSEQ multiplex PCR; in TCRdb, only in-frame clones are kept and a portion is missing. The sample records about 99,000 clones, about 90% being singletons. The gene calls are TRBV2 and TRBJ1-1; D uncertain. The starting material was peripheral blood, obtained on day 0 of AZD1222 vaccination. This clonotype was obtained from an adult in good health. CDR3 DNA: TGTGCCAGCAGTTTAAGAGGTTTTGGATCGAACACTGAAGCTTTCTTT. It is translated as CASSLRGFGSNTEAFF.